Sequencing of this TCR beta chain was carried out in a study of graft-versus-host responses after intestinal transplantation. Study-level findings and limits: Patients who carried graft-donor T cell macrochimerism also had high graft-versus-host to host-versus-graft clonal ratios in their allografts.

Assay: immunoSEQ multiplex PCR; the TCRdb copy retains only in-frame clones and omits some. Of approximately 19,000 clones in the sample, roughly 70% were seen once. V was shortened by 0 bases and J by 3 bases, with 16 bases between the two germline ends. Germline CDR1 SGHRS, CDR2 YFSETQ. This CDR3 contains 18 residues. Lymphocytes from graft epithelium and lamina propria were isolated. A remark on this clone: The antigen is not known.

The chain couples TRBV5-1 to TRBJ2-6; D perhaps matches TRBD1 (6 bases). This clonotype was obtained from a human patient who received an intestinal transplant, so some T cells may come from the graft donor. This sample comprised ileum tissue, obtained less than 21 days after intestinal transplant. The CDR3 DNA reads as TGCGCCAGCAGCTTGGTTCAGGGGCCGTTAGTTGGGGCCAACGTCCTGACTTTC. The encoded protein is CASSLVQGPLVGANVLTF.